This note documents a single T cell receptor (beta chain) sequence. Antigen unknown. This CDR3 contains 15 residues. V shed 4 bases, J shed 5 bases, and the junction held 6 bases outside the gene matches. Germline assignment: CDR1 SGHNT and CDR2 YYREEE (reference sequence). The record originates from a study of identifying expanded T cells in peripheral blood. Study observations and caveats: Across healthy donors, higher total template counts meant significantly greater roughly 2-week count variance. Over about two and four weeks, about 15 and 19 clones changed, versus around 1.2 between replicates.

Collection occurred without any documented infections or immune events in donors. Sequencing was performed with immunoSEQ multiplex PCR; in TCRdb, only in-frame clones are kept and a portion is missing. The sample lists 95,000 or so clones, 70% to 90% seen once, with 5.6% in the top ten. This receptor was obtained from a person aged 18 to 69 in good health. J is TRBJ1-1 and V is TRBV5-4; 12 bases align to TRBD1. The specimen was blood. Here the CDR3 reads CASSRGTGGETEAFF. The CDR3, as DNA: TGTGCCAGCAGCCGCGGGACAGGGGGCGAGACTGAAGCTTTCTTT.